The 22 T cell receptor beta chains below all came from one sample that was sequenced in a study of T cells after yellow fever vaccination. Via MiXCR, TCRdb re-called the 5' RACE reads, giving one row per CDR3 protein. This table has some 390,000 distinct CDR3 sequences, approximately 5.7% appearing once. The sample consisted of PBMCs, taken 5 days after the yellow fever booster vaccination. The receptors come from a young man who received the YFV17D yellow fever vaccine.

The gene calls are TRBV7-2 and TRBJ2-7, with D perhaps being TRBD1 or TRBD2 (5 bases each). Germline CDR1 is SGHTA and CDR2 is FQGNSA. The CDR3 sequence is 15 residues long. The ends were cut back, 6 bases at V and 4 bases at J, with 19 bases in the middle. CDR3 sequence (DNA): TGTGCCAGCAGTTCGACCGGGACGGAAAGATACGAGCAGTACTTC. It translates to CASSSTGTERYEQYF.

J is TRBJ1-1 and V is TRBV21-1. TRBV21-1 is tagged as a pseudogene. The CDR3 extends over 12 amino acids. CDR3 region: CASSKLGEEAFF. The CDR3 DNA is TGTGCCAGCAGCAAACTCGGGGAAGAAGCTTTCTTT.

The gene calls are TRBV7-9 and TRBJ2-3; 9 nucleotides align to TRBD2. The CDR3 sequence is 16 residues long. V lost 4 bases and J lost 2; bases outside the gene matches: 7. The germline V gene has CDR1 SEHNR and CDR2 FQNEAQ (reference sequence). In DNA form, the CDR3 reads TGTGCCAGCAGCTCCTCGAGCGGGAGGCTCACAGATACGCAGTATTTT. Protein product: CASSSSSGRLTDTQYF.

This clonotype was detected ten times or more. V gene TRBV29-1 combines with J gene TRBJ2-7; D is ambiguous. The V end was cut by 5 bases, the J end by 3 bases, with 11 bases between. This CDR3 has 12 residues. Per germline, CDR1 SQVTM and CDR2 ANQGSEA. In nucleotides, the CDR3 is TGCAGCGTTACCGACTCATACTACGAGCAGTACTTC. Translated, it gives CSVTDSYYEQYF.

This clonotype was seen at least ten times. The chain has TRBV4-3 and TRBJ2-1; TRBD1 aligns across 7 bases. The CDR3 runs 16 residues. Trimming removed 3 bases from V and 6 bases from J; junction bases left unmatched: 11. Germline V gene sequence: CDR1 LGHNA, CDR2 YSLEER. CDR3: CASSHLQGQGVNEQFF. In DNA, the CDR3 is TGCGCCAGCAGCCACCTACAGGGCCAGGGGGTCAATGAGCAGTTCTTC.

This clonotype has only a few counts. The genes are TRBV19 and TRBJ2-4; 9 bases match TRBD1. V gave up 5 bases and J gave up 5 bases; unmatched junction bases: 13. This CDR3 comprises 17 residues. CDR1 and CDR2 (germline): LNHDA, SQIVND (reference sequence). The DNA of the CDR3 is TGTGCCAGTAGTCCATCCGGGACAGGGTTGATTCAAAACATTCAGTACTTC. This encodes CASSPSGTGLIQNIQYF.

The genes are TRBV29-1 and TRBJ2-5, with 7 bases matching TRBD1. Germline assignment: CDR1 SQVTM and CDR2 ANQGSEA. The V and J ends lost 6 bases and 2 bases, in that order; junction bases with no gene match: 9. The CDR3 has 14 amino acids. CDR3 DNA sequence: TGCAGCGTAAAAAACCGGGACAGACAAGAGACCCAGTACTTC. Its protein product is CSVKNRDRQETQYF.

This clonotype was found a few times. V and J are TRBV29-1 and TRBJ2-1; no firm D call. The ends were cut back, 0 bases at V and 5 bases at J, with 8 bases in the middle. Germline V lookup: CDR1 SQVTM, CDR2 ANQGSEA. The length of the CDR3 is 13 residues. The CDR3 coding sequence is TGCAGCGTTGAAGAAGTTAGAAACAATGAGCAGTTCTTC. It codes for CSVEEVRNNEQFF.

The rearrangement joins TRBV7-3 to TRBJ2-3; 10 bases align to TRBD2. The CDR3 totals 16 residues. V was clipped by 2 bases and J by 4 bases; unmatched bases: 6. CDR1 is SGHTA, CDR2 FQGTGA, per germline. The chain's CDR3 is CASSLWASGSPDTQYF. In nucleotides, the CDR3 is TGTGCCAGCAGCTTATGGGCTAGCGGGAGCCCAGATACGCAGTATTTT. Drawing the rest from reference TRBV7-3 and TRBJ2-3, the complete variable domain is GAGVSQTPSNKVTEKGKYVELRCDPISGHTALYWYRQSLGQGPEFLIYFQGTGAADDSGLPNDRFFAVRPEGSVSTLKIQRTERGDSAVYLCASSLWASGSPDTQYFGPGTRLTVL.

This clonotype was seen once. The rearrangement uses TRBV29-1 and TRBJ1-6, with D possibly matching TRBD1 (6 bases). With 7 bases removed from V and 6 bases from J, the gap between germline ends came to 13 bases. The V gene's germline CDR1 is SQVTM and CDR2 ANQGSEA. The CDR3 is made up of 13 amino acids. DNA for the CDR3: TGCAGCGCACGACAGGATCTTAATTCACCCCTCCACTTT. As protein: CSARQDLNSPLHF.

The sample holds many counts of this clonotype. The chain couples TRBV7-2 to TRBJ1-4; possible D gene TRBD1, 5 bases. V was shortened by 5 bases and J by 6 bases, with 16 bases between the two germline ends. CDR3 size: 15 residues. The germline gives CDR1 SGHTA, CDR2 FQGNSA. In DNA, the CDR3 is TGTGCCAGCAGCGCAGGACATCGGTCACATGAAAAACTGTTTTTT. Translated, it gives CASSAGHRSHEKLFF.

The chain recombines TRBV23-1 with TRBJ2-3; D remains unclear. TRBV23-1 is marked as an open reading frame, function uncertain. The CDR3 is made up of 17 amino acids. The ends were cut back, 4 bases at V and 4 bases at J, with 21 bases in the middle. In DNA, the CDR3 is TGCGCCAGCAGTCCGACCCCTTTTTTGTGGAAGGCAGATACGCAGTATTTT. Amino acids: CASSPTPFLWKADTQYF.

There are a few counts of this clonotype. The rearrangement joins TRBV5-1 to TRBJ1-2; the match to TRBD1 covers 8 bases. The length of the CDR3 is 15 residues. V dropped 1 base and J dropped 3; count of bases not matched to a gene: 5. From germline, CDR1 is SGHRS and CDR2 YFSETQ. DNA of the CDR3: TGCGCCAGCAGCTTGACGGGACAGGCCTACTATGGCTACACCTTC. Amino acids: CASSLTGQAYYGYTF.

In its sample, this clonotype was seen many times. V is TRBV9 and J is TRBJ2-3; 9 bases agree with TRBD2. CDR3 length equals 17 residues. Per the germline V gene, CDR1 is SGDLS and CDR2 is YYNGEE. J lost 4 bases, V lost 3 bases, and 12 bases had no gene match. In nucleotides, the CDR3 is TGTGCCAGCAGCGCAGTTGGAGCGGGAGGTTTCGCAGATACGCAGTATTTT. It is translated as CASSAVGAGGFADTQYF.

The table lists this clonotype with many counts. V is TRBV30 and J is TRBJ2-6; tentatively, D is TRBD1 (5 bases). CDR3 length: 14 amino acids. Germline loops: CDR1 GTSNPN, CDR2 SVGIG (reference sequence). Deletions cut 2 bases from V and 0 bases from J, with 5 bases between. The CDR3 DNA follows: TGTGCCTGGAGTAGGGGCTCTGGGGCCAACGTCCTGACTTTC. Protein product: CAWSRGSGANVLTF.

Ten or more counts support this clonotype. The chain uses TRBV5-1 and TRBJ1-1; D gene unclear. V was shortened by 4 bases and J by 2 bases, with 6 bases between the two germline ends. Germline loops: CDR1 SGHRS, CDR2 YFSETQ. This CDR3 has 12 amino acids. The CDR3 loop reads CASSIDNTEAFF. CDR3 in DNA: TGCGCCAGCAGCATCGATAACACTGAAGCTTTCTTT.

This chain links TRBV29-1 with TRBJ2-3; unclear D gene. With 4 bases removed from V and 3 bases from J, the gap between germline ends came to 11 bases. The CDR3 spans 13 residues. Germline V gene data show CDR1 as SQVTM and CDR2 as ANQGSEA. The DNA for the CDR3 is TGCAGCGTTGGTGGGCCTCCGACAGATACGCAGTATTTT. It specifies CSVGGPPTDTQYF.

The sample holds a few counts of this clonotype. The chain couples TRBV29-1 to TRBJ2-6; D not certain. Germline V gene sequence: CDR1 SQVTM, CDR2 ANQGSEA. With 6 bases removed from V and 4 bases from J, the gap between germline ends came to 13 bases. This CDR3 region has 14 residues. CDR3 coding DNA: TGCAGCGTCGGACGGTCCGACGGGGCCAACGTCCTGACTTTC. This sequence encodes CSVGRSDGANVLTF. The whole variable domain, remainder taken from reference TRBV29-1 and TRBJ2-6, is SAVISQKPSRDICQRGTSLTIQCQVDSQVTMMFWYRQQPGQSLTLIATANQGSEATYESGFVIDKFPISRPNLTFSTLTVSNMSPEDSSIYLCSVGRSDGANVLTFGAGSRLTVL.

The chain carries TRBV20-1 and TRBJ2-3; D is unresolved. This CDR3 spans 13 amino acids. V shed 2 bases and J shed 13 bases, with 19 bases lying between them. Germline values: CDR1 DFQATT, CDR2 SNEGSKA (reference sequence). The CDR3 is CSARIGPDEWKYF. The CDR3 DNA follows: TGCAGTGCTAGAATAGGGCCTGATGAGTGGAAGTATTTT.

The chain links TRBV3-1 to TRBJ2-7; D call uncertain. Trimming pared 4 bases from V and 2 bases from J, leaving 6 bases between. Germline V lookup: CDR1 LGHDT, CDR2 YNNKEL (reference sequence). This CDR3 contains 12 residues. In nucleotides, the CDR3 is TGTGCCAGCAGCCGAAGCCCCTACGAGCAGTACTTC. Translated, it gives CASSRSPYEQYF.

Many counts were recorded for this clonotype. The chain uses TRBV7-2 and TRBJ2-7; no clear D gene. Germline lookup yields CDR1 SGHTA and CDR2 FQGNSA. This CDR3 contains 13 residues. V was pared by 4 bases and J by 3 bases, with 10 bases between. The CDR3 DNA reads TGTGCCAGCAGCTCTGACCGCCTCTACGAGCAGTACTTC. Translated: CASSSDRLYEQYF.

The sample holds many counts of this clonotype. The gene calls are TRBV9 and TRBJ2-2, with D perhaps TRBD2 (6 bases). This CDR3 spans 18 amino acids. The germline V gene has CDR1 SGDLS and CDR2 YYNGEE. Trimming cost V 6 bases and J 0 bases, with 21 bases left between them. The chain's CDR3 is CASTKRPGEVSNTGELFF. DNA of the CDR3: TGTGCCAGCACCAAACGACCCGGGGAGGTATCGAACACCGGGGAGCTGTTTTTT.